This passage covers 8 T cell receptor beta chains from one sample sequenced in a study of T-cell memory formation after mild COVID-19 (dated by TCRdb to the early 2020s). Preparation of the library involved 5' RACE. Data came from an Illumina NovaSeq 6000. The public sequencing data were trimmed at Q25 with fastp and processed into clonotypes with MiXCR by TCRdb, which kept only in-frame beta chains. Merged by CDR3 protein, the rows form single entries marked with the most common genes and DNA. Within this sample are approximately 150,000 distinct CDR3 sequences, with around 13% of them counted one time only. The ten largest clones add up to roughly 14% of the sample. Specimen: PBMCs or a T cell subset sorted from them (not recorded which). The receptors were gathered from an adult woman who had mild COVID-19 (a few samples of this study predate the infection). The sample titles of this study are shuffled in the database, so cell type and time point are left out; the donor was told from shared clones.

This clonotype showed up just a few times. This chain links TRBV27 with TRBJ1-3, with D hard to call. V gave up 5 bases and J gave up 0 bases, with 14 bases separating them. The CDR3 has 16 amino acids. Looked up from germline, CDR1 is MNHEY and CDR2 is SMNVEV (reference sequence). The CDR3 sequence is CASSPHQVSSGNTIYF. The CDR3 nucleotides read TGTGCCAGCAGTCCGCACCAGGTTTCCTCTGGAAACACCATATATTTT.

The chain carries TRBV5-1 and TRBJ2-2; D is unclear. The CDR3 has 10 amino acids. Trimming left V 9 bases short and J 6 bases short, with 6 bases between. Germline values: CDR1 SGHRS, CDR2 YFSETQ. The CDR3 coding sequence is TGCGCCAACGCTTCCGGGGAGCTGTTTTTT. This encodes CANASGELFF. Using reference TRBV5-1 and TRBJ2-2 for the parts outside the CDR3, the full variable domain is KAGVTQTPRYLIKTRGQQVTLSCSPISGHRSVSWYQQTPGQGLQFLFEYFSETQRNKGNFPGRFSGRQFSNSRSEMNVSTLELGDSALYLCANASGELFFGEGSRLTVL.

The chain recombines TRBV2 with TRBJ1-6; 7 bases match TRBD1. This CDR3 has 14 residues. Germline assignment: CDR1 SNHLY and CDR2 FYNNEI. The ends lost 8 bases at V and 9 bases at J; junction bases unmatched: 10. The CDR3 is CASGVAGGGSPLHF. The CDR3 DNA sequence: TGTGCCAGCGGGGTGGCAGGGGGTGGTTCACCCCTCCACTTT.

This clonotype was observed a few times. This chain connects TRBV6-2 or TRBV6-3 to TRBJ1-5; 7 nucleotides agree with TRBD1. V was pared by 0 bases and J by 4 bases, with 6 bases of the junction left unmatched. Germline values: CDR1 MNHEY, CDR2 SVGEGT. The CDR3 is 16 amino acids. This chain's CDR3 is CASSYSIFRGNQPQHF. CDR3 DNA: TGTGCCAGCAGTTACTCCATTTTCAGGGGGAATCAGCCCCAGCATTTT.

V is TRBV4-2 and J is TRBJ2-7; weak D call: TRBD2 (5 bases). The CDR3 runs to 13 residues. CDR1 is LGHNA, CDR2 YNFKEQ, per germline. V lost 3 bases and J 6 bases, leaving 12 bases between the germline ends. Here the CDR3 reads CASSHSRSGEQYF. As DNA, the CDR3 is TGTGCCAGCAGCCACTCTCGAAGCGGCGAGCAGTACTTC.

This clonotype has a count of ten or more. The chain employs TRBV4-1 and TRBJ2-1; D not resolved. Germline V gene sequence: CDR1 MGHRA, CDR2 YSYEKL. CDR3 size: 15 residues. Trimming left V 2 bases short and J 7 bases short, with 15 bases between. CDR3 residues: CASSQIRYLSNEQFF. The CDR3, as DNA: TGCGCCAGCAGCCAAATCCGTTACCTGTCTAATGAGCAGTTCTTC.

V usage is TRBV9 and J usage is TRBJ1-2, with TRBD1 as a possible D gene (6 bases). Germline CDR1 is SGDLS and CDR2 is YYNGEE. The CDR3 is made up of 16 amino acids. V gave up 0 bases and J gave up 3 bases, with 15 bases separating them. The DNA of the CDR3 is TGTGCCAGCAGCGTAGGAGACGGGGGCGGCGACTATGGCTACACCTTC. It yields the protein CASSVGDGGGDYGYTF.

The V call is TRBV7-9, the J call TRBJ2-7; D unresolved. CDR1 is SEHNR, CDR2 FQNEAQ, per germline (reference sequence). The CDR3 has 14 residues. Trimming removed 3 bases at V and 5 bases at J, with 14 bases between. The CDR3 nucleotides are TGTGCCAGCAGCTTGGAGACAACCCGGGACGAGCAGTACTTC. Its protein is CASSLETTRDEQYF.